The clone carrying this TCR beta chain occurred many times. This record belongs to a study of T-cell reconstitution after alpha-beta-depleted transplantation in children. Unique molecular identifiers were built into the TCRbeta library. MiXCR was run by TCRdb on the PCR reads, yielding one entry per CDR3 protein. In the table there are approximately 270,000 distinct CDR3 sequences, approximately 9.6% of which are singletons. V was trimmed by 1 base and J by 3 bases, leaving 10 bases between them. The CDR3 length is 15 residues. V is TRBV12-3 or TRBV12-4 and J is TRBJ1-5; D uncertain. The sequence was obtained from a human donor who donated a stem cell graft to a child with SCID. The material sequenced was PBMCs from the stem cell graft donor, taken from the stem cell graft. As DNA, the CDR3 is TGTGCCAGCAGTTTAGTAGCCGGGAACAATCAGCCCCAGCATTTT. This translates into CASSLVAGNNQPQHF.